Listed below are T cell receptor beta chains from one sample, sequenced in a study of blood T cells in healthy people across ages. TCRdb re-called the 5' RACE reads through MiXCR, storing one row per CDR3 protein. The sample gives 1,500,000 or so distinct CDR3 sequences, approximately 60% of which show up once; over 5% is in the top ten. The material sequenced was blood. The source is a man younger than 35 in good health. Both conserved end residues are part of each CDR3. D genes are given only for firm matches. For some rows the clone size is stated as once, few or many, or as a class when expanded; others skip it.

j_gene,d_gene,abundance,v_gene,CDR3nt,CDR3aa
TRBJ1-1,.,.,TRBV7-2,TGTGCCAGCAGCTTAGTGCTCAGGGGTGGAACTGAAGCTTTCTTT,CASSLVLRGGTEAFF
TRBJ2-1,TRBD2,once,TRBV4-3,TGCGCCAGCAGCCAACGGGGACTAGCACCTAGCTACAATGAGCAGTTCTTC,CASSQRGLAPSYNEQFF
TRBJ1-1,.,.,TRBV9,TGTGCCAGCAGCGGCCCCGGGACCGGATACACTGAAGCTTTCTTT,CASSGPGTGYTEAFF
TRBJ2-7,.,.,TRBV4-3,TGCGCCAGCAGCCAAGTCCTACCGCCCGGGAACTCCTACGAGCAGTACTTC,CASSQVLPPGNSYEQYF
TRBJ2-2,.,.,TRBV27,TGTGCCAGCAGCTATACAGGCTTCGGCGGGGAGCTGTTTTTT,CASSYTGFGGELFF
TRBJ2-5,.,many,TRBV6-2/TRBV6-3,TGCGCCAGCGGACGAGAGACCCAGTACTTC,CASGRETQYF
TRBJ2-1,TRBD2,.,TRBV12-3/TRBV12-4,TGTGCCAGCAGTCCTCAGCGGGGGGGCCTGGGTGAGCAGTTCTTC,CASSPQRGGLGEQFF
TRBJ1-5,.,few,TRBV6-5,TGTGCCAGCAGTTACTCGAATAGGTTGGATCAGCCCCAGCATTTT,CASSYSNRLDQPQHF
TRBJ2-7,.,.,TRBV12-3/TRBV12-4,TGTGCCAGCAGCCTAGCGCAAACCTACGAGCAGTACTTC,CASSLAQTYEQYF
TRBJ2-5,.,.,TRBV6-2/TRBV6-3,TGTGCCAGCAGTTACCCGACGGGGCGGGTAGGTGAGACCCAGTACTTC,CASSYPTGRVGETQYF
TRBJ1-4,.,once,TRBV6-2/TRBV6-3,TGTGCCAGCAGTTTAAGCCTTAGTGATGGAAAACTGTTTTTT,CASSLSLSDGKLFF
TRBJ2-3,TRBD2,many,TRBV10-3,TGTGCCATCAGTAATCAACTAGCGGGCCGCACAGATACGCAGTATTTT,CAISNQLAGRTDTQYF
TRBJ2-3,.,.,TRBV5-1,TGCGCCAGCAGCCCAACGCCCGATCTCACAGATACGCAGTATTTT,CASSPTPDLTDTQYF
TRBJ2-5,TRBD2,.,TRBV29-1,TGCAGCGGGGGGGCGGGGGGCCAAGAGACCCAGTACTTC,CSGGAGGQETQYF
TRBJ2-5,TRBD1,.,TRBV29-1,TGCAGCGTAGCCGGGACAGGGACCCGAGAGACCCAGTACTTC,CSVAGTGTRETQYF
TRBJ2-1,TRBD2,.,TRBV3-1,TGTGCCAGCAGCCAATTAGCGGGAGGGCACGTGAATGAGCAGTTCTTC,CASSQLAGGHVNEQFF
TRBJ2-1,TRBD1,few,TRBV29-1,TGCAGCGTAGAGGACAGGGGGCATATGGGTAATGAGCAGTTCTTC,CSVEDRGHMGNEQFF
TRBJ1-3,.,.,TRBV25-1,TGTGCCAGCAGTGCTGGAAACACCATATATTTT,CASSAGNTIYF
TRBJ2-1,TRBD2,.,TRBV14,TGTGCCAGCGGTAGGACTAGCGGGGTTGGCGAGCAGTTCTTC,CASGRTSGVGEQFF
TRBJ2-7,TRBD1,.,TRBV20-1,TGCAGTCTTCCGGGACAGGGCTTCTACGAGCAGTACTTC,CSLPGQGFYEQYF
TRBJ2-1,TRBD2,.,TRBV30,TGTGCCTGGAGTGTCGGACTAGGGGACAATGAGCAGTTCTTC,CAWSVGLGDNEQFF
TRBJ1-2,.,.,TRBV6-1,TGTGCCAGCAGTGAAGCCCGGGACTTTAGCGGCTATGGCTACACCTTC,CASSEARDFSGYGYTF
TRBJ2-7,TRBD1,.,TRBV28,TGTGCCCTCCGGGGACAGGGGAACGAGCAGTACTTC,CALRGQGNEQYF
TRBJ1-2,.,.,TRBV6-8,TGTGCCAGCAGTTACTCGAGGGGGGAGGATGTGAACTATGGCTACACCTTC,CASSYSRGEDVNYGYTF
TRBJ2-1,.,few,TRBV15,TGTGCCACCAGCAGAGATCTCTCAGGGCTTGGGTTCTTC,CATSRDLSGLGFF
TRBJ2-3,TRBD1,few,TRBV6-6,TGTGCCAGCAGTTACTCGAGACAGGGTGGAGATACGCAGTATTTT,CASSYSRQGGDTQYF
TRBJ2-1,TRBD2,.,TRBV12-5,TGTGCTAGTGGTTTTCGCCTTAGCGGGAGCAGTCCCAATGAGCAGTTCTTC,CASGFRLSGSSPNEQFF
TRBJ2-1,TRBD1,.,TRBV7-9,TGTGCCAGCAGCTCTGACAGGGACGGGTGCAATGAGCAGTTCTTC,CASSSDRDGCNEQFF
TRBJ2-2,TRBD1,few,TRBV7-9,TGTGCCAGCAGCTTATTACCCCAGGGGGCGGATATAAACACCGGGGAGCTGTTTTTT,CASSLLPQGADINTGELFF
TRBJ1-4,.,once,TRBV27,TGTGCCAGCAGCTTTAGGTCGGCCAGGTCCCAAAGAAAACTGTTTTTT,CASSFRSARSQRKLFF
TRBJ2-1,.,.,TRBV7-2,TGTGCCAGCAGCCGACAACAGGGTCGTGAGCAGTTCTTC,CASSRQQGREQFF
TRBJ2-2,.,.,TRBV7-2,TGTGCCAGCAGCTTAGTAGGCCTACCAACCGGGGAGCTGTTTTTT,CASSLVGLPTGELFF
TRBJ2-3,TRBD2,.,TRBV20-1,TGCAGTGCCATTGGGACTAGCGGAACCACAGATACGCAGTATTTT,CSAIGTSGTTDTQYF
TRBJ2-7,.,once,TRBV7-8,TGTGCCAGCAGCTTAGGAGCAGGGATGGGCGAGCAGTACTTC,CASSLGAGMGEQYF
TRBJ1-2,.,.,TRBV20-1,TGCAGTGCCCCGGAAGACAGCCGGGGCTATGGCTACACCTTC,CSAPEDSRGYGYTF
TRBJ1-5,.,.,TRBV13,TGTGCCAGCAGCTATACCGGTGGCGGATCGGCTCAGCCCCAGCATTTT,CASSYTGGGSAQPQHF
TRBJ2-2,TRBD2,.,TRBV7-2,TGTGCCAGCAGCTTTTGGACTAGCGGGACTACCGGGGAGCTGTTTTTT,CASSFWTSGTTGELFF
TRBJ1-5,TRBD1,.,TRBV10-3,TGTGCCATCAGTGAAGGACAGGTTAGCAATCAGCCCCAGCATTTT,CAISEGQVSNQPQHF
TRBJ2-5,.,many,TRBV10-3,TGTGCCATCAGTGAGTCAGAGACCCAGTACTTC,CAISESETQYF
TRBJ2-1,.,.,TRBV20-1,TGCAGTGCTAGTAAGGATACGGGGAATGAGCAGTTCTTC,CSASKDTGNEQFF
TRBJ2-3,.,.,TRBV6-2/TRBV6-3,TGTGCCAGCAGTTACTCCGGGGGAGAAATCGATACGCAGTATTTT,CASSYSGGEIDTQYF
TRBJ2-7,TRBD2,few,TRBV29-1,TGCAGCGTTGCGGTCGCGGGAGGCCCCTACGAGCAGTACTTC,CSVAVAGGPYEQYF
TRBJ1-1,.,.,TRBV9,TGTGCCAGCAGCGTAGGGTTAGGGGACCGAAGTAGGAACACTGAAGCTTTCTTT,CASSVGLGDRSRNTEAFF
TRBJ2-1,.,few,TRBV20-1,TGCAGTGCTAGAGCCAGCGGGTCAGGATACAATGAGCAGTTCTTC,CSARASGSGYNEQFF
TRBJ2-7,TRBD1,.,TRBV6-5,TGTGCCAGCAGTCGGGACAGGGGAGCATACGAGCAGTACTTC,CASSRDRGAYEQYF